This passage covers 18 T cell receptor beta chains from one sample sequenced in a study of T cell changes during pregnancy in multiple sclerosis. Only in-frame clones appear in the TCRdb table, and some are missing; sequencing was by immunoSEQ multiplex PCR. The sample lists approximately 32,000 clones, about nine tenths seen once, with approximately 5.9% in the top ten. Here the sequenced sample was peripheral blood, taken in the third trimester of pregnancy. The receptors come from a female donor in good health, enrolled as a control in a pregnancy study.

The gene calls are TRBV30 and TRBJ2-7, with a weak D call TRBD2 (6 bases). Germline V CDR1 and CDR2: GTSNPN, SVGIG (reference sequence). V dropped 5 bases and J dropped 3 bases, with 14 bases sitting between them. The CDR3 runs 13 residues. The CDR3 protein is CAWGGVPLYEQYF. In DNA form, the CDR3 reads TGTGCCTGGGGAGGGGTACCCCTCTACGAGCAGTACTTC.

The rearrangement uses TRBV7-3 and TRBJ1-2, with TRBD1 identical over 7 bases. Germline V gene data show CDR1 as SGHTA and CDR2 as FQGTGA. V lost 3 bases and J lost 4; bases outside the gene matches: 8. This CDR3 has 15 amino acids. The CDR3 region is CASSLPDRVGYGYTF. CDR3 sequence (DNA): TGTGCCAGCAGCTTGCCTGACAGGGTGGGCTATGGCTACACCTTC.

The gene calls are TRBV18 and TRBJ1-5; TRBD1 might be the D (5 bases). CDR1 and CDR2 from the germline V gene are KGHSH and LQKENI. The CDR3 extends over 14 amino acids. Trimming removed 4 bases at V and 3 bases at J, with 10 bases between. CDR3 DNA: TGTGCCAGCTCACTGCAGGGCCTCAATCAGCCCCAGCATTTT. Encoded protein: CASSLQGLNQPQHF.

This clone is a singleton in its sample. The DNA for the CDR3 is TGTGCCAGCAGCCGCGAACTAGCGGACACAGATACGCAGTATTTT. Its translation: CASSRELADTDTQYF. The chain couples TRBV2 to TRBJ2-3, with TRBD2 matching 8 bases. Trimming at V came to 6 bases and at J to 2 bases, leaving 7 bases not matched to a gene. Germline V lookup: CDR1 SNHLY, CDR2 FYNNEI. This CDR3 is 15 amino acids long.

The J gene is TRBJ2-1, the V gene TRBV9, with D unresolved. Germline CDR1 SGDLS, CDR2 YYNGEE. The CDR3 contains 11 residues. V gave up 0 bases and J gave up 9 bases, with 4 bases separating them. CDR3 sequence: CASSVAGEQFF. The CDR3 DNA reads as TGTGCCAGCAGCGTAGCAGGTGAGCAGTTCTTC.

This clone was counted once. The rearrangement uses TRBV28 and TRBJ2-5; 11 nucleotides match TRBD2. The CDR3 length is 16 residues. The V gene's germline CDR1 is MDHEN and CDR2 SYDVKM. With 4 bases clipped from V and 5 bases from J, the junction kept 9 bases outside the gene matches. The CDR3 reads CASSSPQSSGRETQYF. In nucleotides, the CDR3 is TGTGCCAGCAGTTCCCCACAATCTAGCGGGAGGGAGACCCAGTACTTC.

The chain carries TRBV6-6 and TRBJ2-2; 10 bases line up with TRBD1. Per germline, CDR1 MNHNY and CDR2 SVGAGI (reference sequence). Losses at the gene ends were 2 bases for V and 5 bases for J; bases not matched to a gene: 2. The CDR3 is 15 amino acids. CDR3 nucleotides: TGTGCCAGCAGTTACCCGGGACAGGGGACCGGGGAGCTGTTTTTT. This gives the protein CASSYPGQGTGELFF.

The chain combines TRBV4-1 with TRBJ2-1; a weak D match, TRBD2 (6 bases). The CDR3 length is 14 residues. V lost 3 bases, J lost 7 bases, and 13 bases lay in between. Germline assignment: CDR1 MGHRA and CDR2 YSYEKL. CDR3 sequence reads: CASSQRLVGNEQFF. CDR3 nucleotide sequence: TGCGCCAGCAGCCAGAGACTAGTGGGGAATGAGCAGTTCTTC.

The V and J genes are TRBV18 and TRBJ1-2; perhaps TRBD1 as D (6 bases). CDR3 length: 15 amino acids. V was cut by 3 bases and J by 8 bases, with 19 bases left in between. From germline, CDR1 is KGHSH and CDR2 LQKENI. The CDR3 DNA follows: TGTGCCAGCTCACCTACCCGGGGACGGGACAACGGCTACACCTTC. Its protein is CASSPTRGRDNGYTF.

The rearrangement uses TRBV5-1 and TRBJ1-1; D may be TRBD1 (5 bases). The CDR3 spans 15 residues. The V and J ends lost 4 bases and 0 bases respectively, with 13 bases between them. The germline gives CDR1 SGHRS, CDR2 YFSETQ. The CDR3: CASSGPGGMNTEAFF. The CDR3 nucleotides read TGCGCCAGCAGCGGCCCGGGGGGTATGAACACTGAAGCTTTCTTT.

The chain uses TRBV1 and TRBJ2-4; TRBD2 is the table's D call and was not checked against the DNA. TRBV1 is noted as a pseudogene. The CDR3 covers 15 residues. This CDR3 reads CTSSQDVLAKNIQYF. The CDR3 coding sequence is TGCACCAGCAGCCAAGACGTCCTAGCCAAAAACATTCAGTACTTC.

The rearrangement uses TRBV5-4 and TRBJ2-5; possible D gene TRBD2, 5 bases. CDR3 length: 13 amino acids. Between the trimmed V and J ends, which lost 3 bases and 0 bases, there was a span of 6 bases. The germline CDR1 and CDR2 sequences are SGHNT and YYREEE (reference sequence). The CDR3: CASSSDYQETQYF. Written as DNA, the CDR3 is TGTGCCAGCAGCTCGGACTACCAAGAGACCCAGTACTTC. Looking up the rest from reference TRBV5-4 and TRBJ2-5 gives the full variable domain: ETGVTQSPTHLIKTRGQQVTLRCSSQSGHNTVSWYQQALGQGPQFIFQYYREEENGRGNFPPRFSGLQFPNYSSELNVNALELDDSALYLCASSSDYQETQYFGPGTRLLVL.

The chain is built from TRBV5-6 and TRBJ1-4; D gene ambiguous. Germline values: CDR1 SGHDT, CDR2 YYEEEE. This CDR3 is 13 amino acids long. The V end was cut by 0 bases, the J end by 5 bases, with 5 bases between. CDR3 amino acids: CASSLGQNEKLFF. DNA of the CDR3: TGTGCCAGCAGCTTGGGCCAGAATGAAAAACTGTTTTTT.

J is TRBJ2-1 and V is TRBV27, with D possibly being TRBD2 (6 bases). The V gene lost 2 bases and the J gene lost 7 bases, with 12 bases spanning the gap. The CDR3 has 14 residues. Germline V gene data show CDR1 as MNHEY and CDR2 as SMNVEV (reference sequence). The chain's CDR3 is CASSLSGSGNEQFF. The CDR3 region has the DNA TGTGCCAGCAGTTTAAGTGGGAGCGGGAATGAGCAGTTCTTC.

This clone was seen once. The V gene is TRBV6-1, the J gene TRBJ1-1, with unresolved D. V was cut by 3 bases and J by 3 bases, with 8 bases left in between. This CDR3 spans 13 amino acids. In germline, CDR1 is MNHNS, CDR2 SASEGT. Here the CDR3 reads CASSDESDTEAFF. CDR3 nucleotide sequence: TGTGCCAGCAGTGATGAATCGGACACTGAAGCTTTCTTT.

The chain employs TRBV11-2 and TRBJ2-1; the match to TRBD2 covers 9 bases. The germline gives CDR1 SGHAT, CDR2 FQNNGV. The CDR3 contains 16 residues. V was pared by 5 bases and J by 4 bases, with 9 bases of the junction left unmatched. The CDR3 sequence is CASSTQVAGAYNEQFF. The CDR3 nucleotides are TGTGCCAGCAGCACCCAAGTAGCGGGGGCTTACAATGAGCAGTTCTTC.

V gene TRBV19 combines with J gene TRBJ1-5; 8 nucleotides match TRBD1. Germline CDR1 is LNHDA and CDR2 is SQIVND (reference sequence). The CDR3 extends over 13 amino acids. Trimming took 7 bases from V and 4 from J; bases not matched to a gene: 3. The CDR3 loop reads CASTGTGNQPQHF. Here the CDR3 DNA reads TGTGCCAGTACTGGGACAGGAAATCAGCCCCAGCATTTT.

CDR3 loop: CASSAVNQETQYF. The CDR3 nucleotides read TGTGCCAGCAGCGCAGTCAACCAAGAGACCCAGTACTTC. The chain recombines TRBV11-3 with TRBJ2-5; D gene unclear. Germline V lookup: CDR1 SGHNT, CDR2 YENEEA. Between the trimmed V and J ends, which lost 5 bases and 0 bases, there was a span of 7 bases. This CDR3 comprises 13 residues.